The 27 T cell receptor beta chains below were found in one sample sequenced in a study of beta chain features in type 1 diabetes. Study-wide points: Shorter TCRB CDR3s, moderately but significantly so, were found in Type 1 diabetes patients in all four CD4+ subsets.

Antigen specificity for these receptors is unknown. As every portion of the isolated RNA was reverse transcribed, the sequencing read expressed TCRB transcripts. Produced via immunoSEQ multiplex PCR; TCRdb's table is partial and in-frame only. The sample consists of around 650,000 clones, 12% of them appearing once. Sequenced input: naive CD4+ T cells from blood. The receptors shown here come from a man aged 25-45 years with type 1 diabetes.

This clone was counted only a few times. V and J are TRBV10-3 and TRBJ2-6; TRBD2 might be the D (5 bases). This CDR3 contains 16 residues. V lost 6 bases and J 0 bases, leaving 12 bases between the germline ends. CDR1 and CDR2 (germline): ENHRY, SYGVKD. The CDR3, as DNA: TGTGCCATCAGCCAGGACGGAGGCTCTGGGGCCAACGTCCTGACTTTC. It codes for CAISQDGGSGANVLTF.

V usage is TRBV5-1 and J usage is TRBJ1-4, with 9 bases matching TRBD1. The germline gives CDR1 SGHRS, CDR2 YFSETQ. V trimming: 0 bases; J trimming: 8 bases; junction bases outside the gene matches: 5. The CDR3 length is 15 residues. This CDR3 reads CASSLGGQGNEKLFF. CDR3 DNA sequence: TGCGCCAGCAGCTTGGGCGGACAGGGGAACGAAAAACTGTTTTTT.

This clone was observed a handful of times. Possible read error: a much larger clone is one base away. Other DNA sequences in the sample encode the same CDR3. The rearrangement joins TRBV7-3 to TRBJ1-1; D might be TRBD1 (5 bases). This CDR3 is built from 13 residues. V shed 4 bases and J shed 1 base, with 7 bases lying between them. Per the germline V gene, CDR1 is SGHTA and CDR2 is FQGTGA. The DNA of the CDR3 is TGTGCCAGCAGCTCTCAGGGGAACACTGAAGCTTTCTTT. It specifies CASSSQGNTEAFF. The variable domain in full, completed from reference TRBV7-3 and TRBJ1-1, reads GAGVSQTPSNKVTEKGKYVELRCDPISGHTALYWYRQSLGQGPEFLIYFQGTGAADDSGLPNDRFFAVRPEGSVSTLKIQRTERGDSAVYLCASSSQGNTEAFFGQGTRLTVV.

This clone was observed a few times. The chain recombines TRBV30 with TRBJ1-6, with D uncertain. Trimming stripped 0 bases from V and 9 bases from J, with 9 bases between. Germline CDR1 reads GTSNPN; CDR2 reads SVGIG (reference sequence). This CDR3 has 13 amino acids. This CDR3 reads CAWSVKRGSPLHF. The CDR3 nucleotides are TGTGCCTGGAGTGTAAAGCGGGGTTCACCCCTCCACTTT. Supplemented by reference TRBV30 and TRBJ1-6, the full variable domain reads SQTIHQWPATLVQPVGSPLSLECTVEGTSNPNLYWYRQAAGRGLQLLFYSVGIGQISSEVPQNLSASRPQDRQFILSSKKLLLSDSGFYLCAWSVKRGSPLHFGNGTRLTVT.

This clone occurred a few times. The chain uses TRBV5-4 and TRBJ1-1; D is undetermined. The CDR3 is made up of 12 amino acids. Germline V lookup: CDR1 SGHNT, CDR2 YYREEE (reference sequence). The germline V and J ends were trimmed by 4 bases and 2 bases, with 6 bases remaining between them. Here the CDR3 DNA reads TGTGCCAGCAGCGGGGTTAACACTGAAGCTTTCTTT. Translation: CASSGVNTEAFF.

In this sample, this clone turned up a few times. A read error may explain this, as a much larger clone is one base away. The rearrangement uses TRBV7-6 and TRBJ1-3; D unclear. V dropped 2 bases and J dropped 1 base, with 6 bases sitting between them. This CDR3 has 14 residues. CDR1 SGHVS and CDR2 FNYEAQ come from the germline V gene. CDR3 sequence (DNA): TGTGCCAGCAGCTTAATGGGGTCTGGAAACACCATATATTTT. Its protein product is CASSLMGSGNTIYF.

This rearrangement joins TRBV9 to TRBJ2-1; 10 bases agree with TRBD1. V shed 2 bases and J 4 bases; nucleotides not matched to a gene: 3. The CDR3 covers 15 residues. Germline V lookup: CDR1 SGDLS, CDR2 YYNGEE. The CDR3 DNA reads TGTGCCAGCAGCGTCGGGACAGGGGCTTACAATGAGCAGTTCTTC. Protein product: CASSVGTGAYNEQFF.

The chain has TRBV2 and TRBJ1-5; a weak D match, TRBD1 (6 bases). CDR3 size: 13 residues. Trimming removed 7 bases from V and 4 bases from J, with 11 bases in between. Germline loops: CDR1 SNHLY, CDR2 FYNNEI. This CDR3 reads CASTGTRNQPQHF. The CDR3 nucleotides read TGTGCCAGCACTGGGACAAGGAATCAGCCCCAGCATTTT.

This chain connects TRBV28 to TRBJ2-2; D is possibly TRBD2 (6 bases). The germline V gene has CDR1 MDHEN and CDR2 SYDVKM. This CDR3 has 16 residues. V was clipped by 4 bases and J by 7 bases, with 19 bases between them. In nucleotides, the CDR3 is TGTGCCAGCAGTTCTCCACGAGGGACTCCGAACGGGGAGCTGTTTTTT. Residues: CASSSPRGTPNGELFF.

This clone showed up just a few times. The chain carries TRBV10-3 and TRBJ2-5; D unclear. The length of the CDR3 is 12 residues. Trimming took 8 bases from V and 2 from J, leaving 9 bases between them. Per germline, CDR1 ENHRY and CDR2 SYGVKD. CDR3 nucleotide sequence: TGTGCCATCGGTCGTGAGCAAGAGACCCAGTACTTC. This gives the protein CAIGREQETQYF.

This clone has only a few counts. CDR3 loop: CASKRFGYNEQFF. The DNA for the CDR3 is TGCGCCAGCAAGCGGTTCGGGTACAATGAGCAGTTCTTC. This sequence joins TRBV5-1 and TRBJ2-1; the D gene is possibly TRBD2 (5 bases). V shed 6 bases and J shed 4 bases, with 11 bases lying between them. Germline V gene data show CDR1 as SGHRS and CDR2 as YFSETQ. This CDR3 is 13 amino acids long.

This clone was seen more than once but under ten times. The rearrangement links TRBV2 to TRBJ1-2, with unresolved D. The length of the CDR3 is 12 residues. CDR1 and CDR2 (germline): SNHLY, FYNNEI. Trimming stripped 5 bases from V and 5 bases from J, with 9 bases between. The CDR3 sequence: CASSRSDYGYTF. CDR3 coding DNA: TGTGCCAGCAGTCGTTCTGATTATGGCTACACCTTC.

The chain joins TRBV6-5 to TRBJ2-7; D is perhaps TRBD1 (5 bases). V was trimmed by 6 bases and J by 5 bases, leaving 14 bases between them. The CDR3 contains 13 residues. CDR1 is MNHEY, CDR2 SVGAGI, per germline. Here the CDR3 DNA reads TGTGCCAGCAGGTCGTCAGGGTCCAACGAGCAGTACTTC. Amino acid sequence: CASRSSGSNEQYF.

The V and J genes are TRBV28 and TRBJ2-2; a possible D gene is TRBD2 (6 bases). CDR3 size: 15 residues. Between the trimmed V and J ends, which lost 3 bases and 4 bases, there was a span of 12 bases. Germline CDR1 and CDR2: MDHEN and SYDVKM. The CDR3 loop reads CASSLASASTGELFF. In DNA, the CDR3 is TGTGCCAGCAGTTTGGCTAGCGCCAGCACCGGGGAGCTGTTTTTT.

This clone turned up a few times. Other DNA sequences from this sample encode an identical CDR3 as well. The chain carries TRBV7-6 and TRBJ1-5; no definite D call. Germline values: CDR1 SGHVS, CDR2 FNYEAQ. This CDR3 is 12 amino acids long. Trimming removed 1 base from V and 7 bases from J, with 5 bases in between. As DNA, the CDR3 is TGTGCCAGCAGCTTAGGAGACCAGCCCCAGCATTTT. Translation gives CASSLGDQPQHF.

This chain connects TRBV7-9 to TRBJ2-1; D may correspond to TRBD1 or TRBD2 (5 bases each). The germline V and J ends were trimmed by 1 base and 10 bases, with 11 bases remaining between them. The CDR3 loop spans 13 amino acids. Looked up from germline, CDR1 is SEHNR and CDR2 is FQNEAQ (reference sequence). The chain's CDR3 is CASSLEGEGEQFF. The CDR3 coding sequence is TGTGCCAGCAGCTTAGAGGGCGAGGGGGAGCAGTTCTTC.

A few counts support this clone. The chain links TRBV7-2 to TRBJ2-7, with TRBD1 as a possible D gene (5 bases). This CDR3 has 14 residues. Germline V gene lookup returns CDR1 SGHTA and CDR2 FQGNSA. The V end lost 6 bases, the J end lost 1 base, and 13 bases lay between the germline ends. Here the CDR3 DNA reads TGTGCCAGCAGTGAACAGGTGAATTCCTACGAGCAGTACTTC. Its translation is CASSEQVNSYEQYF. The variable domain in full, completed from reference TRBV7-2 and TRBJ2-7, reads GAGVSQSPSNKVTEKGKDVELRCDPISGHTALYWYRQSLGQGLEFLIYFQGNSAPDKSGLPSDRFSAERTGGSVSTLTIQRTQQEDSAVYLCASSEQVNSYEQYFGPGTRLTVT.

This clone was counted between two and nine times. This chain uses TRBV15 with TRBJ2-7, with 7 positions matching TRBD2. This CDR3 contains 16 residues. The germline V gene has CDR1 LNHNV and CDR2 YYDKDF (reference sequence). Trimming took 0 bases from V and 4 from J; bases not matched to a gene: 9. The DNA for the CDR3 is TGTGCCACCAGCAGAGAGGGGCGGGGGTTCCCATACGAGCAGTACTTC. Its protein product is CATSREGRGFPYEQYF.

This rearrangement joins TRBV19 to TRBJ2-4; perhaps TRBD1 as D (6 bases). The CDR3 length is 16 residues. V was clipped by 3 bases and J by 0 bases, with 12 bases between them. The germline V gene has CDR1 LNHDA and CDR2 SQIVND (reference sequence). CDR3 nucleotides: TGTGCCAGTAGTATGGGGCAGGGGATAGCCAAAAACATTCAGTACTTC. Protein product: CASSMGQGIAKNIQYF.

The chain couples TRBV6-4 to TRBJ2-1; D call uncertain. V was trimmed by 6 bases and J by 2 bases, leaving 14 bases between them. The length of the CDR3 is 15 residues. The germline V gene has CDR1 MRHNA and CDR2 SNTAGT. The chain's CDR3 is CASSPYPRTYNEQFF. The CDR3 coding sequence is TGTGCCAGCAGCCCGTACCCGAGGACCTACAATGAGCAGTTCTTC.

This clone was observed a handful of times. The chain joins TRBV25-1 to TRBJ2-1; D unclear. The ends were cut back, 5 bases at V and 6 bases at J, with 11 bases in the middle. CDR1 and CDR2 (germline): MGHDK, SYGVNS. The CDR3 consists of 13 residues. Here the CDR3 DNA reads TGTGCCAGCAGTCGGGCCCCCGCCAATGAGCAGTTCTTC. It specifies CASSRAPANEQFF.

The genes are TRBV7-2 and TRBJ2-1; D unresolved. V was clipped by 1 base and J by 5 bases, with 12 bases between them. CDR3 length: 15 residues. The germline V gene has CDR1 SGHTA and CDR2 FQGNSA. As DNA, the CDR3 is TGTGCCAGCAGCTTAGGAGGATTCCCGCACAATGAGCAGTTCTTC. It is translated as CASSLGGFPHNEQFF.

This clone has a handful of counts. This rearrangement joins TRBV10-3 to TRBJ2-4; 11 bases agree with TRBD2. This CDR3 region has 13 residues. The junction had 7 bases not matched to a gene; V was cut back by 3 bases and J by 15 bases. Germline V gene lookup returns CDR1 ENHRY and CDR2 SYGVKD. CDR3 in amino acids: CAISEVPSGGRYF. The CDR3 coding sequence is TGTGCCATCAGTGAAGTCCCTAGCGGGGGGAGGTACTTC.

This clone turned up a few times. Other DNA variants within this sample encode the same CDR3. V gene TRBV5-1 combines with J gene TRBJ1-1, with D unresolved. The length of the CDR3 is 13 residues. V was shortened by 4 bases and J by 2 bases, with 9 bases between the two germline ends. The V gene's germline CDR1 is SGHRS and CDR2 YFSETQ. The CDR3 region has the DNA TGCGCCAGCAGCCTGGACCTTAACACTGAAGCTTTCTTT. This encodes CASSLDLNTEAFF.

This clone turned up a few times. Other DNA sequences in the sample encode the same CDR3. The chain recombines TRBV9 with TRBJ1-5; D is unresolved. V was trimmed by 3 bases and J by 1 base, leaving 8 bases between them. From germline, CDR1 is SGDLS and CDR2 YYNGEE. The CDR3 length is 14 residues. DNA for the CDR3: TGTGCCAGCAGCGAGGGCTTGAGCAATCAGCCCCAGCATTTT. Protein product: CASSEGLSNQPQHF.

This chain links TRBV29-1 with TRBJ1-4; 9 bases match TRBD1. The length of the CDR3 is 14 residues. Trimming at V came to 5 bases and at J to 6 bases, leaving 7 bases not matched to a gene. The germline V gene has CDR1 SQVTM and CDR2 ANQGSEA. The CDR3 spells CSVQGGQGDEKLFF. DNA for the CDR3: TGCAGCGTTCAAGGGGGACAGGGCGATGAAAAACTGTTTTTT.

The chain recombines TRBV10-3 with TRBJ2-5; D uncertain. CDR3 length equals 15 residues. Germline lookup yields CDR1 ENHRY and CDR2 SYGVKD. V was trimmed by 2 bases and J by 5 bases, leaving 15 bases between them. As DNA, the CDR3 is TGTGCCATCAGTGAGAGATCCGAGCGACGGGAGACCCAGTACTTC. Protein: CAISERSERRETQYF.